Listed below are T cell receptor beta chains from one sample, sequenced in a study of monozygotic twins with inflammatory bowel disease. TCRdb re-called the 5' RACE reads; one entry per CDR3 protein, DNA not given. This sample's table has 85,000 to 110,000 distinct CDR3 sequences. The sample taken for sequencing was blood. These receptors were obtained from a human donor with ulcerative colitis or Crohn's disease, or a healthy co-twin of an affected twin (not recorded which). Each CDR3 is given with its conserved first and last residue.

J | V | CDR3
TRBJ2-5 | TRBV5-4 | CASSLGGTSGSETQYF
TRBJ2-7 | TRBV10-3 | CAISPKTASSYEQYF
TRBJ1-1 | TRBV7-8 | CASSTASLGMNTEAFF
TRBJ2-1 | TRBV11-2 | CASSGGDRGNEQFF
TRBJ2-7 | TRBV20-1 | CSARGKGGQYYEQYF
TRBJ1-1 | TRBV12-3/TRBV12-4 | CASSLETVGTEAFF
TRBJ2-6 | TRBV10-3 | CAISQTPSSGANVLTF
TRBJ2-2 | TRBV13 | CASSPSWADTNTGELFF
TRBJ1-2 | TRBV20-1 | CSARVAAGGYTF
TRBJ2-7 | TRBV13 | CASRERGLAYEQYF
TRBJ2-3 | TRBV7-2 | CASSLDRLDTQYF
TRBJ2-1 | TRBV12-3/TRBV12-4 | CASKMRDGGWQFF
TRBJ2-3 | TRBV12-3/TRBV12-4 | CASSLGSPADTQYF
TRBJ1-1 | TRBV20-1 | CSAQVTYEAFF
TRBJ2-1 | TRBV12-3/TRBV12-4 | CASREGAGGYNEQFF
TRBJ2-2 | TRBV5-1 | CASSLPPVPGELFF
TRBJ2-7 | TRBV7-3 | CASSLGYRGFYEQYF
TRBJ2-7 | TRBV7-9 | CASTVRSGTVEQYF
TRBJ2-7 | TRBV6-6 | CASSYSVQGSEQYF
TRBJ1-6 | TRBV19 | CASSITTGGDRPLHF
TRBJ2-3 | TRBV28 | CASVTSGGSYTDTQYF
TRBJ2-1 | TRBV6-5 | CASRYPGQGNNEQFF
TRBJ2-7 | TRBV4-3 | CASSQVAASSYEQYF
TRBJ1-5 | TRBV20-1 | CSVRTGGNQPQHF
TRBJ2-4 | TRBV20-1 | CSARAHGPSAKNIQYF
TRBJ1-5 | TRBV7-2 | CASTLQPNQPQHF
TRBJ1-5 | TRBV5-1 | CASGRGTGQPQHF
TRBJ2-5 | TRBV7-8 | CASSLEDREGETQYF
TRBJ2-3 | TRBV5-1 | CASSLTRDSRTDTQYF